This TCR beta chain was sequenced in a study of T cell responses to AZD1222 COVID-19 vaccine. Study observations and caveats: White British ancestry dominated among donors, who included more females, and clonal diversity was possibly underestimated. The study identified only five to seven AZD1222 recipients as seropositive at baseline. No day 14 peak samples; only post-peak repertoires were characterized. With dominance at 160-218 and 743-854, vaccine-associated CD4 TCRs spanned spike.

Sequencing was performed with immunoSEQ multiplex PCR; in TCRdb, only in-frame clones are kept and a portion is missing. In the table there are approximately 300,000 clones, 94% of which are singletons. Germline assignment: CDR1 MNHNY and CDR2 SVGAGI (reference sequence). The CDR3 spans 14 residues. The V end was cut by 6 bases, the J end by 6 bases, with 17 bases between. This clone was observed once. Its antigen is undetermined. The source was peripheral blood, collected 28 days after the second AZD1222 dose. This sequence joins TRBV6-6 and TRBJ1-2; tentatively, D is TRBD1 (6 bases). The sequence derives from an adult who received the AZD1222 COVID-19 vaccine. The CDR3 DNA reads TGTGCCAGCAGGGAAGGGTACCAGGGGAATGGCTACACCTTC. Amino acid sequence: CASREGYQGNGYTF.